The 14 T cell receptor beta chains below all came from one sample that was sequenced in a study of T cell changes during pregnancy in multiple sclerosis. The data were produced by immunoSEQ multiplex PCR, yet TCRdb's version contains in-frame clones alone and is incomplete. The sample lists fewer than 50,000 clones, 94% occurring once. The specimen was CD4+ T cells from peripheral blood mononuclear cells, collected in the third trimester of pregnancy. Receptors were obtained from a female donor with multiple sclerosis, enrolled in a pregnancy study.

The gene calls are TRBV9 and TRBJ2-2; D is possibly TRBD1 (6 bases). CDR3 length: 17 residues. V gave up 0 bases and J gave up 0 bases, with 12 bases separating them. In germline, CDR1 is SGDLS, CDR2 YYNGEE. This chain's CDR3 is CASSVGGTYPNTGELFF. The CDR3 region has the DNA TGTGCCAGCAGCGTAGGGGGGACATACCCGAACACCGGGGAGCTGTTTTTT. Looking up the rest from reference TRBV9 and TRBJ2-2 gives the full variable domain: DSGVTQTPKHLITATGQRVTLRCSPRSGDLSVYWYQQSLDQGLQFLIQYYNGEERAKGNILERFSAQQFPDLHSELNLSSLELGDSALYFCASSVGGTYPNTGELFFGEGSRLTVL.

The chain has TRBV10-3 and TRBJ2-7; 13 bases are a match to TRBD2. The germline V gene has CDR1 ENHRY and CDR2 SYGVKD. The CDR3 covers 17 residues. The ends lost 4 bases at V and 0 bases at J; junction bases unmatched: 6. The CDR3 nucleotides are TGTGCCATCAGTGGGACTAGCGGGAGAGGGACCTCCTACGAGCAGTACTTC. Translated, it gives CAISGTSGRGTSYEQYF.

The chain links TRBV10-1 to TRBJ2-3; 15 nucleotides align to TRBD2. The ends lost 7 bases at V and 0 bases at J; junction bases unmatched: 14. CDR1 is WNHNN and CDR2 is SYGVQD in the germline V gene (reference sequence). The CDR3 covers 20 residues. CDR3 residues: CASKLVGLAGGNTSTDTQYF. The CDR3 nucleotides are TGCGCCAGCAAGCTCGTGGGACTAGCGGGGGGAAATACTAGCACAGATACGCAGTATTTT.

V and J are TRBV27 and TRBJ2-5, with D maybe TRBD1 (5 bases). Germline assignment: CDR1 MNHEY and CDR2 SMNVEV (reference sequence). The CDR3 is 14 residues long. Deletions cut 4 bases from V and 5 bases from J, with 14 bases between. The chain's CDR3 is CASSWKGSGETQYF. The CDR3 DNA is TGTGCCAGCAGTTGGAAGGGGTCTGGGGAGACCCAGTACTTC.

This chain links TRBV11-3 with TRBJ1-1; TRBD1 might be the D (5 bases). This CDR3 region has 15 residues. V lost 3 bases, J lost 1 base, and 12 bases lay in between. Germline V gene data show CDR1 as SGHNT and CDR2 as YENEEA. The CDR3 is CASSFGGSRNTEAFF. The CDR3 DNA reads TGTGCCAGCAGCTTCGGGGGTTCTAGGAACACTGAAGCTTTCTTT.

The V and J genes are TRBV7-9 and TRBJ1-5, with TRBD1 matching over 7 bases. The CDR3 spans 15 residues. Germline CDR1 SEHNR, CDR2 FQNEAQ (reference sequence). With V trimmed by 4 bases and J by 3 bases, 6 bases remained unmatched. CDR3 in amino acids: CASSSRTGFNQPQHF. The CDR3 DNA is TGTGCCAGCAGCTCCCGGACAGGTTTCAATCAGCCCCAGCATTTT.

V gene TRBV5-1 combines with J gene TRBJ2-1; 10 bases line up with TRBD2. CDR1 and CDR2 from the germline V gene are SGHRS and YFSETQ. The CDR3 spans 15 residues. The V segment lost 2 bases and the J segment 4 bases; nucleotides outside the gene matches: 3. CDR3: CASSLGLAVYNEQFF. CDR3 bases: TGCGCCAGCAGCTTAGGACTAGCGGTTTACAATGAGCAGTTCTTC.

V and J are TRBV4-1 and TRBJ2-6; 10 bases line up with TRBD1. This CDR3 is built from 18 residues. Unmatched junction bases numbered 4, after V lost 2 bases and J lost 0 bases. Per germline, CDR1 MGHRA and CDR2 YSYEKL. CDR3 loop: CASSQRTGGSSGANVLTF. Here the CDR3 DNA reads TGCGCCAGCAGCCAACGGACAGGGGGAAGCTCTGGGGCCAACGTCCTGACTTTC.

V gene TRBV7-6 combines with J gene TRBJ2-7; 11 bases line up with TRBD2. The germline V gene encodes CDR1 SGHVS and CDR2 FNYEAQ. The V gene end was trimmed by 3 bases and the J gene end by 5 bases; junction bases not matched to a gene: 6. The CDR3 covers 15 residues. The CDR3 bases are TGTGCCAGCAGCTTCAGACTAGCGGGGACGAACGAGCAGTACTTC. Encoded protein: CASSFRLAGTNEQYF.

The chain links TRBV27 to TRBJ2-1, with 8 nucleotides matching TRBD2. With 2 bases clipped from V and 2 bases from J, the junction kept 11 bases outside the gene matches. CDR1 and CDR2 from the germline V gene are MNHEY and SMNVEV (reference sequence). The CDR3 extends over 18 amino acids. The CDR3 region is CASSLNVIAGPTYNEQFF. Written as DNA, the CDR3 is TGTGCCAGCAGTTTAAACGTTATAGCGGGACCAACCTACAATGAGCAGTTCTTC.

The chain combines TRBV6-5 with TRBJ1-2; weak D call: TRBD1 (5 bases). Trimming pared 6 bases from V and 5 bases from J, leaving 10 bases between. The germline gives CDR1 MNHEY, CDR2 SVGAGI. This CDR3 has 12 amino acids. CDR3 region: CASRAGWYGYTF. CDR3 nucleotides: TGTGCCAGCAGAGCAGGGTGGTATGGCTACACCTTC.

The chain has TRBV18 and TRBJ2-3; 8 bases agree with TRBD2. The CDR3 is made up of 16 amino acids. Germline V gene lookup returns CDR1 KGHSH and CDR2 LQKENI. V lost 1 base, J lost 2 bases, and 5 bases stayed unmatched. CDR3 DNA sequence: TGTGCCAGCTCACCACTATCGGGAGGGTACACAGATACGCAGTATTTT. This translates into CASSPLSGGYTDTQYF.

The V call is TRBV29-1, the J call TRBJ1-2; D perhaps matches TRBD1 (6 bases). The germline gives CDR1 SQVTM, CDR2 ANQGSEA. The V end lost 3 bases, the J end lost 0 bases, and 20 bases lay between the germline ends. The CDR3 loop spans 17 amino acids. The CDR3 reads CSVDNMGASRANYGYTF. CDR3 DNA: TGCAGCGTTGACAATATGGGGGCCAGTAGAGCTAACTATGGCTACACCTTC.

V usage is TRBV7-8 and J usage is TRBJ1-1, with 7 nucleotides matching TRBD1. The germline V gene encodes CDR1 SGHVS and CDR2 FQNEAQ. V was pared by 5 bases and J by 1 base, with 4 bases of the junction left unmatched. There are 14 residues in the CDR3. CDR3 DNA: TGTGCCAGCAGCCACCGACAGGGGAACACTGAAGCTTTCTTT. Amino acids: CASSHRQGNTEAFF.